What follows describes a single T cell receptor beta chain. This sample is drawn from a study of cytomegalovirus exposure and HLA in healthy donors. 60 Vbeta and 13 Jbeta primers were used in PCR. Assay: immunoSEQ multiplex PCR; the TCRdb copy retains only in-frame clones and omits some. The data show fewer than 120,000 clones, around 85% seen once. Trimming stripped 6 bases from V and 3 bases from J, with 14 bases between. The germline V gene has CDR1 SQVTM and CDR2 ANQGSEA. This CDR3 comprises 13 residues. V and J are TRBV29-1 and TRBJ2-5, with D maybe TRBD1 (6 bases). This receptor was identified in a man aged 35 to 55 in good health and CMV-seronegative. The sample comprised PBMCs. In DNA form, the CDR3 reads TGCAGCGTCTCAGGGGAAGCGGAAGAGACCCAGTACTTC. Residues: CSVSGEAEETQYF.